These T cell receptor beta chains were read from a single sample in a study of regulatory T cells in long-lasting Graves disease. A single record per CDR3 protein comes from TCRdb applying MiXCR to the multiplex PCR reads. The repertoire holds about 400,000 distinct CDR3 sequences, with 15% as singletons. The sample was also linked to a second study, of T cells in Graves' hyperthyroidism and ophthalmopathy.

This sample comprised peripheral blood mononuclear cells (PBMCs), obtained at new diagnosis, from a patient treated with antithyroid drugs. Every receptor here comes from a woman aged 40 to 55 with Graves disease. Both conserved end residues are part of each CDR3. Each record gives: J gene, V gene, clone size, D gene, CDR3 DNA, CDR3 protein. A D gene is named only where the DNA matches it firmly. Size is omitted from some rows. Given values are once, few, many or a class for expanded clones.

J gene: TRBJ1-5
V gene: TRBV2
clone size: many
D gene: -
CDR3 DNA: TGTGCCAGCGGGGGAGGGACTAATCAGCCCCAGCATTTT
CDR3 protein: CASGGGTNQPQHF

J gene: TRBJ1-2
V gene: TRBV12-3/TRBV12-4
clone size: many
D gene: -
CDR3 DNA: TGTGCCAGCAGTTCGGGGGCGGGGGGCGGCGGCTACACCTTC
CDR3 protein: CASSSGAGGGGYTF

J gene: TRBJ1-5
V gene: TRBV6-5
clone size: many
D gene: -
CDR3 DNA: TGTGCCAGCAGTTACTCGGTCAGGGGCCTTTATAGCAATCAGCCCCAGCATTTT
CDR3 protein: CASSYSVRGLYSNQPQHF

J gene: TRBJ2-7
V gene: TRBV7-8
clone size: many
D gene: -
CDR3 DNA: TGTGCCAGCAGCTTCAGCCAGAACTACGAGCAGTACTTC
CDR3 protein: CASSFSQNYEQYF

J gene: TRBJ2-1
V gene: TRBV7-2
clone size: many
D gene: -
CDR3 DNA: TGTGCCAGCAGCTTAGACCGACGTAGGCAGTTCTTC
CDR3 protein: CASSLDRRRQFF

J gene: TRBJ2-7
V gene: TRBV11-2
clone size: many
D gene: TRBD1
CDR3 DNA: TGTGCCAGCAGCTTAGGGACAGGGCGCGAGCAGTACTTC
CDR3 protein: CASSLGTGREQYF

J gene: TRBJ2-1
V gene: TRBV20-1
clone size: many
D gene: -
CDR3 DNA: TGCAGTGCCCCCCCGGGACTTCAGGACCAGAGCTCCTACAATGAGCAGTTCTTC
CDR3 protein: CSAPPGLQDQSSYNEQFF

J gene: TRBJ2-1
V gene: TRBV11-2
clone size: many
D gene: TRBD2
CDR3 DNA: TGTGCCAGCAGCTTAAGTCCGGAGGGACTAGCGGGAGAAAATGAGCAGTTCTTC
CDR3 protein: CASSLSPEGLAGENEQFF

J gene: TRBJ2-5
V gene: TRBV12-3/TRBV12-4
clone size: many
D gene: -
CDR3 DNA: TGTGCCAGCAGTTTAGATGTCGAGACCCAGTACTTC
CDR3 protein: CASSLDVETQYF

J gene: TRBJ1-1
V gene: TRBV13
clone size: many
D gene: -
CDR3 DNA: TGTGCCAGCAGCGCCCGGGCCAGGAACACTGAAGCTTTCTTT
CDR3 protein: CASSARARNTEAFF

J gene: TRBJ2-3
V gene: TRBV6-2/TRBV6-3
clone size: many
D gene: TRBD2
CDR3 DNA: TGTGCCAGCAGTGGCCGAGAGGAGCGGGAGGCAGATACGCAGTATTTT
CDR3 protein: CASSGREEREADTQYF

J gene: TRBJ1-6
V gene: TRBV6-1
clone size: -
D gene: -
CDR3 DNA: TGTGCCAGCAGTGAATCTTGGGGTGGGGGTTCACCCCTCCACTTT
CDR3 protein: CASSESWGGGSPLHF

J gene: TRBJ1-5
V gene: TRBV5-1
clone size: many
D gene: TRBD1
CDR3 DNA: TGCGCCAGCAGCCAAGGGACAGCTGATAGCAATCAGCCCCAGCATTTT
CDR3 protein: CASSQGTADSNQPQHF

J gene: TRBJ2-1
V gene: TRBV9
clone size: few
D gene: -
CDR3 DNA: TGTGCCAGCAGCGTAAGACCCCTAGGGAATGAGCAGTTCTTC
CDR3 protein: CASSVRPLGNEQFF

J gene: TRBJ2-1
V gene: TRBV12-3/TRBV12-4
clone size: many
D gene: TRBD2
CDR3 DNA: TGTGCCAGCAGTCTGAAGCGGGGATACAATGAGCAGTTCTTC
CDR3 protein: CASSLKRGYNEQFF

J gene: TRBJ1-5
V gene: TRBV28
clone size: many
D gene: -
CDR3 DNA: TGTGCCAGCAGTTCAGGGTCTCATAGCAATCAGCCCCAGCATTTT
CDR3 protein: CASSSGSHSNQPQHF

J gene: TRBJ1-4
V gene: TRBV6-1
clone size: many
D gene: TRBD1
CDR3 DNA: TGTGCCAGCAGCACAGACAGGGGGAATGAAAAACTGTTTTTT
CDR3 protein: CASSTDRGNEKLFF

J gene: TRBJ2-5
V gene: TRBV15
clone size: many
D gene: -
CDR3 DNA: TGTGCCACCAGCAGAGTCAGGGCCCCTAATTTCGAAGAGACCCAGTACTTC
CDR3 protein: CATSRVRAPNFEETQYF

J gene: TRBJ1-5
V gene: TRBV27
clone size: -
D gene: TRBD1
CDR3 DNA: TGTGCCAGCAGTCCTCAGGGGGGACAGGGGGATCAGCCCCAGCATTTT
CDR3 protein: CASSPQGGQGDQPQHF

J gene: TRBJ2-7
V gene: TRBV5-1
clone size: -
D gene: -
CDR3 DNA: TGCGCCATCACAACTAGGTCCACAGTCGGGAGGCAGTACTTC
CDR3 protein: CAITTRSTVGRQYF

J gene: TRBJ2-2
V gene: TRBV27
clone size: many
D gene: TRBD2
CDR3 DNA: TGTGCCAGCAGGATAAGCGGGGGCACCGGGGAGCTGTTTTTT
CDR3 protein: CASRISGGTGELFF

J gene: TRBJ2-7
V gene: TRBV20-1
clone size: -
D gene: -
CDR3 DNA: TGCAGTGCTAGATCTGGGGTCTCCTACGAGCAGTACTTC
CDR3 protein: CSARSGVSYEQYF

J gene: TRBJ2-2
V gene: TRBV29-1
clone size: many
D gene: -
CDR3 DNA: TGCAGCGCTGACCGGGACGGGAACACCGGGGAGCTGTTTTTT
CDR3 protein: CSADRDGNTGELFF

J gene: TRBJ1-1
V gene: TRBV19
clone size: many
D gene: -
CDR3 DNA: TGTGCCAGTAGTATCCAAGGGAGGAACACTGAAGCTTTCTTT
CDR3 protein: CASSIQGRNTEAFF

J gene: TRBJ2-7
V gene: TRBV9
clone size: many
D gene: -
CDR3 DNA: TGTGCCAGCAGCCCTGGAAGCGGGTTCTACGAGCAGTACTTC
CDR3 protein: CASSPGSGFYEQYF

J gene: TRBJ1-6
V gene: TRBV6-1
clone size: many
D gene: -
CDR3 DNA: TGTGCCAGCTCTCAAAGGGGCATAAGAAGGAGTTCCTATAATTCACCCCTCCACTTT
CDR3 protein: CASSQRGIRRSSYNSPLHF

J gene: TRBJ2-7
V gene: TRBV20-1
clone size: -
D gene: -
CDR3 DNA: TGCAGTGCTAGAGATTTCGGGGGAGCGTACGAGCAGTACTTC
CDR3 protein: CSARDFGGAYEQYF

J gene: TRBJ2-1
V gene: TRBV19
clone size: -
D gene: TRBD2
CDR3 DNA: TGTGCCAGTAGTGTGGGACTAGCGGGAGTGTCCTACAATGAGCAGTTCTTC
CDR3 protein: CASSVGLAGVSYNEQFF

J gene: TRBJ2-3
V gene: TRBV27
clone size: many
D gene: -
CDR3 DNA: TGTGCCAGCAGGGGCCTAGACAGAGATACGCAGTATTTT
CDR3 protein: CASRGLDRDTQYF

J gene: TRBJ1-2
V gene: TRBV24-1
clone size: many
D gene: -
CDR3 DNA: TGTGCCACCAGTGATTTTGGGTATGGCTACACCTTC
CDR3 protein: CATSDFGYGYTF

J gene: TRBJ2-2
V gene: TRBV27
clone size: few
D gene: -
CDR3 DNA: TGTGCCAGCAGTTTAATCCAGGGGTCCACCGGGGAGCTGTTTTTT
CDR3 protein: CASSLIQGSTGELFF

J gene: TRBJ2-1
V gene: TRBV4-2
clone size: few
D gene: TRBD2
CDR3 DNA: TGTGCCAGCAGCCCGGCGGGGGACGGTGAGCAGTTCTTC
CDR3 protein: CASSPAGDGEQFF